The rows below give T cell receptor beta chains drawn from one sample of a study of early T cells in non-severe SARS-CoV-2 infection. One entry per CDR3 protein, called by TCRdb with MiXCR from the 5' RACE reads. The sample carries 74,000 or so distinct CDR3 sequences, roughly 13% recorded once. Sequencing used whole blood. These receptors all stem from an adult who was a healthcare worker with PCR-confirmed SARS-CoV-2 infection or an uninfected control (not recorded which). CDR3s include the opening cysteine and the closing phenylalanine or tryptophan. The order of the fields is clone size, V gene, J gene, D gene, CDR3 protein, CDR3 DNA. A D gene is named only where the DNA matches it firmly. Expanded clones are given a class, and other clones once, few, many or no size at all.

clone_size: many
v_call: TRBV6-5
j_call: TRBJ1-4
d_call: TRBD1
cdr3_aa: CASSYGQGPNEKLFF
cdr3_nt: TGTGCCAGCAGTTACGGACAGGGCCCTAATGAAAAACTGTTTTTT

clone_size: many
v_call: TRBV27
j_call: TRBJ1-4
d_call: TRBD1
cdr3_aa: CASSPGGGDSEKLFF
cdr3_nt: TGTGCCAGCAGCCCAGGGGGGGGCGACAGTGAAAAACTGTTTTTT

clone_size: many
v_call: TRBV11-2
j_call: TRBJ2-4
d_call: TRBD2
cdr3_aa: CASTLGGSGSSAKNIQYF
cdr3_nt: TGTGCCAGCACCCTCGGGGGTAGCGGGAGTTCGGCCAAAAACATTCAGTACTTC

clone_size: many
v_call: TRBV20-1
j_call: TRBJ2-4
d_call: .
cdr3_aa: CSARGLLLAKNIQYF
cdr3_nt: TGCAGTGCTAGAGGACTTCTACTAGCCAAAAACATTCAGTACTTC

clone_size: .
v_call: TRBV6-2/TRBV6-3
j_call: TRBJ2-2
d_call: TRBD1
cdr3_aa: CASSYRTGATGELFF
cdr3_nt: TGTGCCAGCAGTTACCGGACAGGGGCCACCGGGGAGCTGTTTTTT

clone_size: .
v_call: TRBV2
j_call: TRBJ2-4
d_call: TRBD1
cdr3_aa: CASSQGAVAKNIQYF
cdr3_nt: TGTGCCAGCAGTCAGGGGGCCGTAGCCAAAAACATTCAGTACTTC

clone_size: few
v_call: TRBV27
j_call: TRBJ2-1
d_call: TRBD2
cdr3_aa: CASSLVSGRLGEQFF
cdr3_nt: TGTGCCAGCAGTTTGGTTAGCGGGAGGTTGGGTGAGCAGTTCTTC

clone_size: .
v_call: TRBV7-2
j_call: TRBJ1-4
d_call: .
cdr3_aa: CASSFPLGVNEKLFF
cdr3_nt: TGTGCCAGCAGCTTTCCTTTGGGGGTTAATGAAAAACTGTTTTTT

clone_size: many
v_call: TRBV11-2
j_call: TRBJ2-2
d_call: .
cdr3_aa: CASSLRGSSPGELFF
cdr3_nt: TGTGCCAGCAGCTTACGTGGCAGCAGTCCCGGGGAGCTGTTTTTT

clone_size: many
v_call: TRBV7-9
j_call: TRBJ2-1
d_call: .
cdr3_aa: CASSLSVLPHEQFF
cdr3_nt: TGTGCCAGCAGTCTGAGCGTTCTGCCTCATGAGCAGTTCTTC

clone_size: few
v_call: TRBV6-1
j_call: TRBJ1-1
d_call: .
cdr3_aa: CASSGIRASEAFF
cdr3_nt: TGTGCCAGCAGTGGAATCCGAGCTAGTGAAGCTTTCTTT

clone_size: .
v_call: TRBV6-2/TRBV6-3
j_call: TRBJ2-1
d_call: TRBD1
cdr3_aa: CASSSSVGDRYYNEQFF
cdr3_nt: TGTGCCAGCAGTTCGTCTGTAGGGGACAGGTACTACAATGAGCAGTTCTTC

clone_size: many
v_call: TRBV10-3
j_call: TRBJ2-6
d_call: .
cdr3_aa: CAIAPQSSGANVLTF
cdr3_nt: TGTGCCATAGCCCCCCAGAGCTCTGGGGCCAACGTCCTGACTTTC

clone_size: many
v_call: TRBV6-6
j_call: TRBJ1-4
d_call: .
cdr3_aa: CASSYGPPGTKGSGKLFF
cdr3_nt: TGTGCCAGCAGTTACGGACCCCCCGGTACGAAAGGATCTGGAAAACTGTTTTTT

clone_size: many
v_call: TRBV6-2/TRBV6-3
j_call: TRBJ2-1
d_call: TRBD2
cdr3_aa: CASSYSILTSGNYNEQFF
cdr3_nt: TGTGCCAGCAGTTACTCGATTCTGACTAGCGGCAATTACAATGAGCAGTTCTTC

clone_size: many
v_call: TRBV12-3/TRBV12-4
j_call: TRBJ2-3
d_call: .
cdr3_aa: CASRAFTDTQYF
cdr3_nt: TGTGCCAGCAGGGCTTTCACAGATACGCAGTATTTT

clone_size: many
v_call: TRBV12-3/TRBV12-4
j_call: TRBJ2-1
d_call: TRBD2
cdr3_aa: CASSFTGASGRALYNEQFF
cdr3_nt: TGTGCCAGCAGTTTCACTGGCGCTAGCGGGAGGGCCCTGTACAATGAGCAGTTCTTC

clone_size: many
v_call: TRBV20-1
j_call: TRBJ1-4
d_call: .
cdr3_aa: CSAPDQGLNEKLFF
cdr3_nt: TGCAGTGCTCCCGATCAGGGGCTTAATGAAAAACTGTTTTTT

clone_size: .
v_call: TRBV6-1
j_call: TRBJ2-3
d_call: TRBD1
cdr3_aa: CASSEDRGSTDTQYF
cdr3_nt: TGTGCCAGCAGTGAGGACAGGGGGAGCACAGATACGCAGTATTTT

clone_size: few
v_call: TRBV5-1
j_call: TRBJ2-2
d_call: .
cdr3_aa: CASSFRRDNGELFF
cdr3_nt: TGCGCCAGCAGCTTCCGACGGGACAACGGGGAGCTGTTTTTT

clone_size: few
v_call: TRBV5-1
j_call: TRBJ2-1
d_call: .
cdr3_aa: CATRDRMYNEQFF
cdr3_nt: TGCGCCACCCGAGATCGGATGTACAATGAGCAGTTCTTC

clone_size: many
v_call: TRBV12-3/TRBV12-4
j_call: TRBJ2-7
d_call: TRBD1
cdr3_aa: CASSFDRASYEQYF
cdr3_nt: TGTGCCAGCAGTTTTGACAGGGCCTCCTACGAGCAGTACTTC

clone_size: many
v_call: TRBV7-8
j_call: TRBJ1-1
d_call: .
cdr3_aa: CASRLSLGGRNTEAFF
cdr3_nt: TGTGCCAGCAGGCTCTCGTTGGGGGGCAGGAACACTGAAGCTTTCTTT

clone_size: many
v_call: TRBV7-9
j_call: TRBJ2-6
d_call: .
cdr3_aa: CASSLGPYSGANVLTF
cdr3_nt: TGTGCCAGCAGCCTCGGACCCTACTCTGGGGCCAACGTCCTGACTTTC

clone_size: many
v_call: TRBV7-2
j_call: TRBJ1-1
d_call: .
cdr3_aa: CASSLQGSTEAFF
cdr3_nt: TGTGCCAGCAGCTTACAGGGGAGCACTGAAGCTTTCTTT

clone_size: many
v_call: TRBV20-1
j_call: TRBJ1-1
d_call: .
cdr3_aa: CSARGGDSEAFF
cdr3_nt: TGCAGTGCTAGAGGGGGTGACAGTGAAGCTTTCTTT

clone_size: many
v_call: TRBV27
j_call: TRBJ2-7
d_call: TRBD1
cdr3_aa: CASSFGTGYYEQYF
cdr3_nt: TGTGCCAGCAGTTTTGGGACAGGTTACTACGAGCAGTACTTC

clone_size: many
v_call: TRBV15
j_call: TRBJ2-7
d_call: .
cdr3_aa: CATSYFATYEQYF
cdr3_nt: TGTGCCACCAGTTATTTCGCAACCTACGAGCAGTACTTC

clone_size: many
v_call: TRBV28
j_call: TRBJ2-7
d_call: TRBD2
cdr3_aa: CASTKTGLAVYEQYF
cdr3_nt: TGTGCCAGCACCAAAACGGGACTAGCGGTTTACGAGCAGTACTTC

clone_size: many
v_call: TRBV4-1
j_call: TRBJ2-7
d_call: .
cdr3_aa: CASSQLDWYEQYF
cdr3_nt: TGCGCCAGCAGCCAACTGGATTGGTACGAGCAGTACTTC

clone_size: .
v_call: TRBV11-2
j_call: TRBJ1-6
d_call: .
cdr3_aa: CASSSRELTSPLHF
cdr3_nt: TGTGCCAGCAGCTCCCGGGAGTTGACTTCACCCCTCCACTTT

clone_size: .
v_call: TRBV5-1
j_call: TRBJ2-6
d_call: .
cdr3_aa: CASSLVVAGANVLTF
cdr3_nt: TGCGCCAGCAGCTTGGTGGTTGCTGGGGCCAACGTCCTGACTTTC

clone_size: few
v_call: TRBV7-9
j_call: TRBJ2-3
d_call: .
cdr3_aa: CASSLEAGTDTQYF
cdr3_nt: TGTGCCAGCAGCTTAGAAGCGGGCACAGATACGCAGTATTTT

clone_size: few
v_call: TRBV7-8
j_call: TRBJ2-1
d_call: TRBD2
cdr3_aa: CASSLGVLAGGRYNEQFF
cdr3_nt: TGTGCCAGCAGCTTAGGAGTACTAGCGGGGGGCCGTTACAATGAGCAGTTCTTC

clone_size: .
v_call: TRBV10-3
j_call: TRBJ2-3
d_call: .
cdr3_aa: CAISSGATDTQYF
cdr3_nt: TGTGCCATCAGTTCGGGGGCCACAGATACGCAGTATTTT

clone_size: .
v_call: TRBV27
j_call: TRBJ2-7
d_call: .
cdr3_aa: CASSLHHPANYEQYF
cdr3_nt: TGTGCCAGCAGTTTGCACCACCCTGCAAACTACGAGCAGTACTTC

clone_size: many
v_call: TRBV7-2
j_call: TRBJ2-5
d_call: TRBD1
cdr3_aa: CASSQPGQLETQYF
cdr3_nt: TGTGCCAGCAGCCAGCCGGGACAGCTAGAGACCCAGTACTTC

clone_size: .
v_call: TRBV9
j_call: TRBJ1-2
d_call: .
cdr3_aa: CASSSEGVDYGYTF
cdr3_nt: TGTGCCAGCAGCTCAGAGGGGGTCGACTATGGCTACACCTTC

clone_size: many
v_call: TRBV24-1
j_call: TRBJ2-7
d_call: .
cdr3_aa: CATSVGGAYEQYF
cdr3_nt: TGTGCCACCAGTGTGGGGGGAGCCTACGAGCAGTACTTC

clone_size: many
v_call: TRBV7-2
j_call: TRBJ2-5
d_call: TRBD2
cdr3_aa: CASSSLGLAGVGETQYF
cdr3_nt: TGTGCCAGCAGCTCCCTGGGACTAGCGGGAGTAGGAGAGACCCAGTACTTC

clone_size: many
v_call: TRBV7-2
j_call: TRBJ1-5
d_call: .
cdr3_aa: CASSLRIYQPQHF
cdr3_nt: TGTGCCAGCAGCTTAAGGATATATCAGCCCCAGCATTTT

clone_size: few
v_call: TRBV15
j_call: TRBJ2-6
d_call: .
cdr3_aa: CATSREFSSGANVLTF
cdr3_nt: TGTGCCACCAGCAGAGAGTTCAGCTCTGGGGCCAACGTCCTGACTTTC

clone_size: .
v_call: TRBV27
j_call: TRBJ1-5
d_call: .
cdr3_aa: CASSLFFPGADQPQHF
cdr3_nt: TGTGCCAGCAGTTTATTTTTCCCAGGGGCCGATCAGCCCCAGCATTTT

clone_size: .
v_call: TRBV11-2
j_call: TRBJ2-5
d_call: TRBD1
cdr3_aa: CASSPGTGSQETQYF
cdr3_nt: TGTGCCAGCAGCCCGGGGACAGGGAGCCAAGAGACCCAGTACTTC

clone_size: .
v_call: TRBV10-2
j_call: TRBJ2-7
d_call: .
cdr3_aa: CASAQGSSMYEQYF
cdr3_nt: TGCGCCAGCGCCCAGGGGTCTAGTATGTACGAGCAGTACTTC

clone_size: .
v_call: TRBV10-3
j_call: TRBJ2-3
d_call: .
cdr3_aa: CAISALAASTDTQYF
cdr3_nt: TGTGCCATCAGTGCATTGGCGGCTAGCACAGATACGCAGTATTTT

clone_size: many
v_call: TRBV7-9
j_call: TRBJ2-7
d_call: TRBD2
cdr3_aa: CASSETRLAGGAYEQYF
cdr3_nt: TGTGCCAGCAGCGAAACCCGCCTAGCGGGAGGGGCCTACGAGCAGTACTTC

clone_size: .
v_call: TRBV29-1
j_call: TRBJ2-3
d_call: TRBD2
cdr3_aa: CSVELTSFADTQYF
cdr3_nt: TGCAGCGTTGAGCTGACTAGCTTCGCAGATACGCAGTATTTT